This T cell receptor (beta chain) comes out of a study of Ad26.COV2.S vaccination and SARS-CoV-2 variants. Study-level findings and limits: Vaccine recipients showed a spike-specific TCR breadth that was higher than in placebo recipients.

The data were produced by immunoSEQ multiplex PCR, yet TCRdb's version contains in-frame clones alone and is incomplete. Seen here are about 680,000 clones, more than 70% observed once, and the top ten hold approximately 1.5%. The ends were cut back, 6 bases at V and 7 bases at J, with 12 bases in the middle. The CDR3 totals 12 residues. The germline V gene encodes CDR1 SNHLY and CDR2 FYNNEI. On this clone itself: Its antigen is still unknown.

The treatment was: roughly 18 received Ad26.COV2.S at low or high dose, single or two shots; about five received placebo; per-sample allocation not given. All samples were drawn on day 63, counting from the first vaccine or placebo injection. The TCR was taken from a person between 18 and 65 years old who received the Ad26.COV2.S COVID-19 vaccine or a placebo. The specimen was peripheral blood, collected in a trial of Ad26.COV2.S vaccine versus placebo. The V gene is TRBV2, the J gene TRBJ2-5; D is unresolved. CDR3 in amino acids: CASRSNRATQYF. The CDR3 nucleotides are TGTGCCAGCAGATCGAACCGGGCGACCCAGTACTTC.